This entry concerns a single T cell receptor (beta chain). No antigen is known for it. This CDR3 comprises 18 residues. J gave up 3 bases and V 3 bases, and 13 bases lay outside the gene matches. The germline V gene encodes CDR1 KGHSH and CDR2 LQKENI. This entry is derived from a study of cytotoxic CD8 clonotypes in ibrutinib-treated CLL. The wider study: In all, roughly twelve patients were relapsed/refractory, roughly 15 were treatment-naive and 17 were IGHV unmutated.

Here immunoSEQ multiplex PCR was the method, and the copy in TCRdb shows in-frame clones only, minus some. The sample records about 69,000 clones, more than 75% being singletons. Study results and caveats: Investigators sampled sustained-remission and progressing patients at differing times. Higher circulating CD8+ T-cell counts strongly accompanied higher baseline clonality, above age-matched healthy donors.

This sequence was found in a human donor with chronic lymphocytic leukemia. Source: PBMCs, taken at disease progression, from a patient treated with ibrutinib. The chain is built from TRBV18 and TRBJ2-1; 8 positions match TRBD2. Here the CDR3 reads CASSPIPAGVESYNEQFF. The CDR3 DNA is TGTGCCAGCTCACCGATTCCAGCGGGAGTGGAGAGCTACAATGAGCAGTTCTTC.